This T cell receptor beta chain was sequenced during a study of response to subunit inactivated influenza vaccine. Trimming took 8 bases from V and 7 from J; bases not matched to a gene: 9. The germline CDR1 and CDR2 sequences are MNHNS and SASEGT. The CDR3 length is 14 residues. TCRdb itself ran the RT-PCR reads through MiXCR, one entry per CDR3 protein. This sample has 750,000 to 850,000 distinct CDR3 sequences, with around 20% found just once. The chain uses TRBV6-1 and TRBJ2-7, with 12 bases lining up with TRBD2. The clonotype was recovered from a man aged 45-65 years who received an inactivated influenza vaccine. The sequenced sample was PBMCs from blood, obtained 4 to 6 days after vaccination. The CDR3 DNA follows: TGTGCCAGCTCCCGGACTAGCGGGGCGGAGGAGCAGTACTTC. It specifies CASSRTSGAEEQYF.